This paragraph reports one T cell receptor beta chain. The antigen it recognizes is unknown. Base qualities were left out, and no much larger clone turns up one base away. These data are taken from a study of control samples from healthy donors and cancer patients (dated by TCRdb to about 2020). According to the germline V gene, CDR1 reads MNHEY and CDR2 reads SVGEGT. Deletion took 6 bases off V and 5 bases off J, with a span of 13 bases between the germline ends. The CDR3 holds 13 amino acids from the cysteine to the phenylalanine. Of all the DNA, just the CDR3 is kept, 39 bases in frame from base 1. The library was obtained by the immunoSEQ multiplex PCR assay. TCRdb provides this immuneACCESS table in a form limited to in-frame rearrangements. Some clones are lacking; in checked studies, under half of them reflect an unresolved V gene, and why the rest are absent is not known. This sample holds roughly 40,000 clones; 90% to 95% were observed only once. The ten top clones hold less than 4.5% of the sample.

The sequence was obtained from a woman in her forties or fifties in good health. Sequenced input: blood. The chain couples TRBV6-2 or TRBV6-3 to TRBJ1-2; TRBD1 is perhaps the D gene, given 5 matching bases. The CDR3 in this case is CASSRTPGYGYTF. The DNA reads TGTGCCAGCAGCAGGACACCTGGGTATGGCTACACCTTC.